These T cell receptor beta chains were read from a single sample in a study of blood T cell repertoires in COVID-19. TCRdb keeps only in-frame clones here, not all; method: immunoSEQ multiplex PCR. The sample has around 160,000 clones; about 83% are singletons. The sample was peripheral blood. These receptors were collected from a woman of 80 years or more with acute or convalescent COVID-19. Both conserved end residues are trimmed from each CDR3. The D gene is left open where the match is weak.

d_call: .; v_call: TRBV15; cdr3_aa: ATSRDTHNSPLH
d_call: .; v_call: TRBV6-5; cdr3_aa: ASSYSSSGGDTEAF
d_call: .; v_call: TRBV4-1; cdr3_aa: ASSRAYEQF
d_call: .; v_call: TRBV6-2/TRBV6-3; cdr3_aa: ASSPQENTEAF
d_call: TRBD2; v_call: TRBV5-6; cdr3_aa: ASSLALAGALSTDTQY
d_call: .; v_call: TRBV29-1; cdr3_aa: SVTGSYEQY
d_call: .; v_call: TRBV18; cdr3_aa: ASSPQDGSNEQF
d_call: TRBD1; v_call: TRBV5-1; cdr3_aa: ASSLAEQGYNSPLH
d_call: .; v_call: TRBV3-1/TRBV3-2; cdr3_aa: ASTSLANTEAF
d_call: TRBD1; v_call: TRBV27; cdr3_aa: ASSWTGTDTQY
d_call: .; v_call: TRBV27; cdr3_aa: ASRTGIEAF
d_call: TRBD1; v_call: TRBV10-1; cdr3_aa: ASSYDREDTDTQY
d_call: .; v_call: TRBV6-5; cdr3_aa: ASKWGGVQETQY
d_call: .; v_call: TRBV3-1/TRBV3-2; cdr3_aa: ASSQDPSGSGTDTQY
d_call: .; v_call: TRBV28; cdr3_aa: ASSFSTGSQETQY
d_call: .; v_call: TRBV24-1; cdr3_aa: ATSDARGGSYNEQF
d_call: TRBD2; v_call: TRBV7-9; cdr3_aa: ASSLASGSQETQY
d_call: TRBD1; v_call: TRBV19; cdr3_aa: ASTGLPGQGVF
d_call: .; v_call: TRBV6-1; cdr3_aa: ASGAAGNTIY
d_call: TRBD1; v_call: TRBV6-5; cdr3_aa: ASRQTGDHTEAF
d_call: .; v_call: TRBV18; cdr3_aa: ASSPSGGETEAF
d_call: TRBD1; v_call: TRBV18; cdr3_aa: ASSPATGGSEAF
d_call: .; v_call: TRBV30; cdr3_aa: AWTGGYGYT
d_call: .; v_call: TRBV20-1; cdr3_aa: SASRGLYEQY
d_call: TRBD1; v_call: TRBV7-8; cdr3_aa: ASSLAQGASGYT
d_call: .; v_call: TRBV6-6; cdr3_aa: ASSRLVGGTGELF
d_call: .; v_call: TRBV7-2; cdr3_aa: ASSLYGDSNQPQH
d_call: .; v_call: TRBV19; cdr3_aa: ASSMWRVSSGRPQH
d_call: .; v_call: TRBV28; cdr3_aa: ASTGSYYEQY
d_call: TRBD1; v_call: TRBV5-1; cdr3_aa: ASSGDRVKTEAF
d_call: .; v_call: TRBV11-1; cdr3_aa: ASSFRGSTEAF
d_call: .; v_call: TRBV5-5; cdr3_aa: ASSLGGFQNIQY
d_call: TRBD1; v_call: TRBV7-9; cdr3_aa: ASSLQGADQPQH
d_call: .; v_call: TRBV28; cdr3_aa: ASGIQGFHGYT
d_call: .; v_call: TRBV28; cdr3_aa: ASRLGGAAPIQPQH
d_call: .; v_call: TRBV19; cdr3_aa: ASSIYRTSGNNEQF
d_call: TRBD1; v_call: TRBV18; cdr3_aa: ASSRDRVNSPLH
d_call: TRBD1; v_call: TRBV28; cdr3_aa: ASSFQGAQSYEQY
d_call: .; v_call: TRBV2; cdr3_aa: ARGRENTEAF
d_call: .; v_call: TRBV4-1; cdr3_aa: ASSQGTLRGYEQY
d_call: TRBD2; v_call: TRBV5-4; cdr3_aa: ASSALAVSTDTQY
d_call: .; v_call: TRBV24-1; cdr3_aa: ATSDGQNTEAF
d_call: .; v_call: TRBV29-1; cdr3_aa: SVGAGNTIY
d_call: .; v_call: TRBV11-2; cdr3_aa: ASSPRQGTDTQY
d_call: TRBD2; v_call: TRBV2; cdr3_aa: ASSAGLAVPAYEQY